Shown below are 5 T cell receptor beta chains from a single sample sequenced in a study of T cells in Graves' hyperthyroidism and ophthalmopathy. RNA transcripts were the template for amplifying TCR beta CDR3 regions. Researchers ran a first-round RT-PCR on the TCR CDR3 using the HTBI primer set. TCRdb reanalysed the multiplex PCR reads using MiXCR and keeps one entry per CDR3 protein. The profile shows about 690,000 distinct CDR3 sequences, 15% to 20% of them singletons. The specimen was blood. These receptors came from a man aged 50-60 years with Graves' hyperthyroidism.

This clonotype was picked up many times. The rearrangement links TRBV2 to TRBJ2-1, with 12 bases lining up with TRBD2. CDR1 and CDR2 from the germline V gene are SNHLY and FYNNEI. Losses at the gene ends were 6 bases for V and 8 bases for J; bases not matched to a gene: 8. The CDR3 sequence is 15 residues long. The CDR3 sequence: CASRVQLAGGYEQFF. The CDR3 nucleotides read TGTGCCAGCAGGGTACAACTAGCGGGAGGCTATGAGCAGTTCTTC.

V and J are TRBV6-2 or TRBV6-3 and TRBJ2-5; D may be TRBD1 (6 bases). The CDR3 length is 14 residues. CDR1 and CDR2 from the germline V gene are MNHEY and SVGEGT. The V gene lost 5 bases and the J gene lost 0 bases, with 10 bases spanning the gap. The CDR3 loop reads CASSADRYQETQYF. The CDR3, as DNA: TGTGCCAGCAGTGCGGACAGATACCAAGAGACCCAGTACTTC.

This clonotype appeared many times. The V gene is TRBV28, the J gene TRBJ2-5; the D gene is possibly TRBD2 (7 bases). Trimming cost V 4 bases and J 4 bases, with 25 bases left between them. Germline CDR1 MDHEN, CDR2 SYDVKM. The CDR3 length is 18 residues. The CDR3 DNA sequence: TGTGCCAGCAGTTCCCCCGCCGGGCTAGGGGGGGGGAGAGAGACCCAGTACTTC. Its translation is CASSSPAGLGGGRETQYF.

This clonotype came up many times. This chain uses TRBV7-6 with TRBJ2-1; a weak D match, TRBD1 (7 bases). V lost 4 bases and J 3 bases, leaving 13 bases between the germline ends. The germline V gene has CDR1 SGHVS and CDR2 FNYEAQ. This CDR3 region has 15 residues. CDR3 protein: CASSSEGAIYNEQFF. The CDR3 DNA follows: TGTGCCAGCAGCTCGGAGGGGGCCATCTACAATGAGCAGTTCTTC.

This clonotype was recorded a few times. CDR3 sequence: CASSVVSGDTQYF. CDR3 bases: TGTGCCAGCAGCGTAGTATCCGGAGATACGCAGTATTTT. The chain uses TRBV9 and TRBJ2-3; D unclear. The V gene lost 0 bases and the J gene lost 5 bases, with 7 bases spanning the gap. This CDR3 is built from 13 residues. CDR1 is SGDLS, CDR2 YYNGEE, per germline.